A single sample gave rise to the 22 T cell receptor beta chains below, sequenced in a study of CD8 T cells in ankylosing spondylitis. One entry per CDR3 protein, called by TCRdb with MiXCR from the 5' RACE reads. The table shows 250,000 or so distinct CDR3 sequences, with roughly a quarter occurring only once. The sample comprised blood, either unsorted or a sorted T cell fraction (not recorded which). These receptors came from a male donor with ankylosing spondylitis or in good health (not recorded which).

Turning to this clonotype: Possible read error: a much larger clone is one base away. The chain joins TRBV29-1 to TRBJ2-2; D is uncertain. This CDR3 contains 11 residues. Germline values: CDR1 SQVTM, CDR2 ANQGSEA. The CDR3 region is CSAEDGRELFF. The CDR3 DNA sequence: TGCAGCGCTGAAGATGGTAGGGAGCTGTTTTTT.

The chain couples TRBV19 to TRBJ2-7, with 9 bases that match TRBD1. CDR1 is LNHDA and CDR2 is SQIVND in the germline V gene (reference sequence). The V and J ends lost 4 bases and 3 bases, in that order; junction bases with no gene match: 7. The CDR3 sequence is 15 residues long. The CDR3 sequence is CASSSPGTGNYEQYF. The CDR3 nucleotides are TGTGCCAGTAGTAGTCCCGGGACAGGGAACTACGAGCAGTACTTC.

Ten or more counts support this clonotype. CDR3 in amino acids: CASSHDVTEETQYF. CDR3 bases: TGTGCCAGCAGTCACGACGTAACAGAAGAGACCCAGTACTTC. V is TRBV6-5 and J is TRBJ2-5; no reliable D call. Germline CDR1 MNHEY, CDR2 SVGAGI. V was trimmed by 5 bases and J by 3 bases, leaving 13 bases between them. The CDR3 covers 14 residues.

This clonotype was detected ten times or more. The CDR3 region is CASSLALWGRRFNYGYTF. In DNA form, the CDR3 reads TGTGCCAGCAGCTTAGCGCTTTGGGGCCGAAGATTTAACTATGGCTACACCTTC. The chain joins TRBV7-2 to TRBJ1-2; tentative D call: TRBD1 (5 bases). Trimming left V 0 bases short and J 1 base short, with 18 bases between. This CDR3 contains 18 residues. The germline V gene has CDR1 SGHTA and CDR2 FQGNSA.

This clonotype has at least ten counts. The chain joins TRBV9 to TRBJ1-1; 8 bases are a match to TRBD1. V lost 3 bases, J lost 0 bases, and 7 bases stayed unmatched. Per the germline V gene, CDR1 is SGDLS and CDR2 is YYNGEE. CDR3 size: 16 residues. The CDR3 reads CASSAAGGGMNTEAFF. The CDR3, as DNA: TGTGCCAGCAGCGCAGCAGGGGGCGGAATGAACACTGAAGCTTTCTTT.

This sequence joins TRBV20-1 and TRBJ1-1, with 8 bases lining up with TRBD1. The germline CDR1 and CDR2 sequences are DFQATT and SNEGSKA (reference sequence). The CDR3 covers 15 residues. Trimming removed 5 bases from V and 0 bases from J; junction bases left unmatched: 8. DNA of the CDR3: TGCAGTGCTGGGACAGGCTTAAACATGAACACTGAAGCTTTCTTT. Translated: CSAGTGLNMNTEAFF.

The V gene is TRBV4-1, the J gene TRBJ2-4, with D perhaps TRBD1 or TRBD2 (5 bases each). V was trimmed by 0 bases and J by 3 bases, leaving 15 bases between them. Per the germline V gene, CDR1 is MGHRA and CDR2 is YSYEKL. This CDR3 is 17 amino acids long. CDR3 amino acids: CASSQDPLGTDKNIQYF. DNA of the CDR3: TGCGCCAGCAGCCAAGATCCTCTTGGGACGGACAAAAACATTCAGTACTTC.

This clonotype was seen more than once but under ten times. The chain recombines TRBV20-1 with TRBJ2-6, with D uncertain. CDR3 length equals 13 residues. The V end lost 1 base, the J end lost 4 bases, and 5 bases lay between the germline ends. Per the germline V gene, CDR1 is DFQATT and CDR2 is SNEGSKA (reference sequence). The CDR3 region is CSARVTGANVLTF. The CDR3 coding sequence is TGCAGTGCTAGAGTTACCGGGGCCAACGTCCTGACTTTC.

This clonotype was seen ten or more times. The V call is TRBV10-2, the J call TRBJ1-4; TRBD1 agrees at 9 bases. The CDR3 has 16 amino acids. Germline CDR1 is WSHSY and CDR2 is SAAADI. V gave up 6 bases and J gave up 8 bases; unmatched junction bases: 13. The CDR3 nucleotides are TGCGCCAGCAGCAACTCGGACAGGGGCGAAAGAGAAAAACTGTTTTTT. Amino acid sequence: CASSNSDRGEREKLFF.

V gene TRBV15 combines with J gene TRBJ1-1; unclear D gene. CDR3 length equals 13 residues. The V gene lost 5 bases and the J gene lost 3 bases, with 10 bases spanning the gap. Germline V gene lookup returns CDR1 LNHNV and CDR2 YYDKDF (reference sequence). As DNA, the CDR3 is TGTGCCACCAGCGTCGGGCCTGACACTGAAGCTTTCTTT. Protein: CATSVGPDTEAFF.

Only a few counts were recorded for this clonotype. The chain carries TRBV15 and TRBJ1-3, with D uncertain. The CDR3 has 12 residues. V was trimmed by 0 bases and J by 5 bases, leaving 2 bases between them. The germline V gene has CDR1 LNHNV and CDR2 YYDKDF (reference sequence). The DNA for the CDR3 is TGTGCCACCAGCAGAGACAGAAACACCATATATTTT. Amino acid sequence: CATSRDRNTIYF.

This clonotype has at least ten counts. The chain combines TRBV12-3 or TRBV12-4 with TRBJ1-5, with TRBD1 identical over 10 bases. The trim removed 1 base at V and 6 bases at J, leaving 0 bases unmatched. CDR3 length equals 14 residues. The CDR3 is CASSLGTGGQPQHF. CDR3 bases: TGTGCCAGCAGTTTAGGGACAGGGGGTCAGCCCCAGCATTTT.

The CDR3 protein is CASSAVGTDTQYF. The CDR3 DNA follows: TGTGCCAGCAGCGCGGTCGGAACAGATACGCAGTATTTT. The V and J genes are TRBV9 and TRBJ2-3; D unresolved. This CDR3 has 13 residues. V shed 3 bases and J shed 3 bases, with 8 bases lying between them. The V gene's germline CDR1 is SGDLS and CDR2 YYNGEE.

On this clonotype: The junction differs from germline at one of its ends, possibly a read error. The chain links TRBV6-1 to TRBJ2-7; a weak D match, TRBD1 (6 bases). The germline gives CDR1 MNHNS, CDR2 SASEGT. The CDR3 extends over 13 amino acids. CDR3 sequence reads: CASSTGRQALMGF. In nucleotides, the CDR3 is TGTGCCAGCAGTACGGGTAGACAGGCTCTGATGGGATTC.

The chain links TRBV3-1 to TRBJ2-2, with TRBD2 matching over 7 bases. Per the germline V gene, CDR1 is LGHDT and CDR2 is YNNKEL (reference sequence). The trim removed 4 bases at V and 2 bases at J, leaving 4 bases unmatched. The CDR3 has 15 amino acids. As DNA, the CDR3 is TGTGCCAGCAGCCTCAGACTAGCAAACACCGGGGAGCTGTTTTTT. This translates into CASSLRLANTGELFF.

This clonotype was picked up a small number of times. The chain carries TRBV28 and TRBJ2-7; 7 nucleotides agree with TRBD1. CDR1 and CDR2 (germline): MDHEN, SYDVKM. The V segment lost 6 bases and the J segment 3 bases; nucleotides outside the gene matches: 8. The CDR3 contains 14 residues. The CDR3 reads CASSPGTASYEQYF. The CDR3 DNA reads TGTGCCAGCAGCCCCGGGACAGCGAGCTACGAGCAGTACTTC.

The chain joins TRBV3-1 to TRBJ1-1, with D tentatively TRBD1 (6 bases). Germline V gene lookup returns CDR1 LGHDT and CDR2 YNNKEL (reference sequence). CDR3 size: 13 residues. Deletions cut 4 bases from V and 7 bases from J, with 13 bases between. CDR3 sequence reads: CASSREPTGEAFF. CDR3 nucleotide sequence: TGTGCCAGCAGCCGGGAGCCGACAGGTGAAGCTTTCTTT.

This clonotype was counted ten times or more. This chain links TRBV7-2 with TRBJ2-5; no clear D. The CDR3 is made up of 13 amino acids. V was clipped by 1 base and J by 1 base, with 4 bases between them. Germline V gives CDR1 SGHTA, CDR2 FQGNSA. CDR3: CASSLVGQETQYF. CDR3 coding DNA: TGTGCCAGCAGCTTAGTGGGCCAAGAGACCCAGTACTTC.

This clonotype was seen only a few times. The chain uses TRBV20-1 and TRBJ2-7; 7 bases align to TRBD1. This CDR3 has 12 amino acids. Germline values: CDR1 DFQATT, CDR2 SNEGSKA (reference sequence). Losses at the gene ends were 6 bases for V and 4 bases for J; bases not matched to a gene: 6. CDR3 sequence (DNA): TGCAGTGCGGCCGGGACAGCTTACGAGCAGTACTTC. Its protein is CSAAGTAYEQYF.

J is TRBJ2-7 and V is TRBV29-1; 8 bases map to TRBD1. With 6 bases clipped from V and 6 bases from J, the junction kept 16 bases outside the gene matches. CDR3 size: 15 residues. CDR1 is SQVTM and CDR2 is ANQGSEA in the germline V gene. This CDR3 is CSVLLYGTGTSEQYF. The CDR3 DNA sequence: TGCAGCGTCCTTCTATATGGGACAGGAACAAGCGAGCAGTACTTC.

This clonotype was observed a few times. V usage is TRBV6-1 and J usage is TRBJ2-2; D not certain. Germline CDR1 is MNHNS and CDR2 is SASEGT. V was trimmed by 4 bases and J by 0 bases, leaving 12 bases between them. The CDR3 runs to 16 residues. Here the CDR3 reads CASSGRQATNTGELFF. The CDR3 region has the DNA TGTGCCAGCAGTGGTAGGCAGGCGACGAACACCGGGGAGCTGTTTTTT.

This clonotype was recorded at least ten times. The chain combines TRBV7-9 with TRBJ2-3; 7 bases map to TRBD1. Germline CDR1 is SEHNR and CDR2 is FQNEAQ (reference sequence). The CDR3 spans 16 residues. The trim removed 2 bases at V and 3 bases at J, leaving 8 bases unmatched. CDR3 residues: CASSLYEGGGTDTQYF. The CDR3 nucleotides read TGTGCCAGCAGCTTATATGAAGGGGGCGGGACAGATACGCAGTATTTT.